Presented here are 14 T cell receptor beta chains from one specimen sequenced in a study of shared clonotypes between healthy human individuals. Sequencing was performed with immunoSEQ multiplex PCR; in TCRdb, only in-frame clones are kept and a portion is missing. The data hold some 1,100,000 clones, with around 82% observed a single time. Sequenced: memory CD4+ T cells from PBMCs. The sample's subset: CD45RA-negative fraction. These receptors all come from a man aged 18 to 30 in good health. Some clones in this sample may be carry-over from other donors' samples.

CDR3 nucleotide sequence: TGTGCCAGCAGCAAGGGAGACAGGGATAATGAAAAACTGTTTTTT. It encodes CASSKGDRDNEKLFF. This chain links TRBV7-2 with TRBJ1-4; the match to TRBD1 covers 7 bases. Looked up from germline, CDR1 is SGHTA and CDR2 is FQGNSA. The CDR3 spans 15 residues. V lost 5 bases, J lost 4 bases, and 7 bases stayed unmatched. Full variable domain (outside the CDR3, taken from reference TRBV7-2 and TRBJ1-4): GAGVSQSPSNKVTEKGKDVELRCDPISGHTALYWYRQSLGQGLEFLIYFQGNSAPDKSGLPSDRFSAERTGGSVSTLTIQRTQQEDSAVYLCASSKGDRDNEKLFFGSGTQLSVL.

This rearrangement joins TRBV7-3 to TRBJ2-7, with D tentatively TRBD2 (5 bases). Germline V gene data show CDR1 as SGHTA and CDR2 as FQGTGA. The CDR3 runs 14 residues. Trimming removed 5 bases at V and 5 bases at J, with 16 bases between. The CDR3 loop is CASSPGRGSNEQYF. DNA of the CDR3: TGTGCCAGCAGCCCCGGGCGTGGGAGTAACGAGCAGTACTTC.

The chain joins TRBV27 to TRBJ1-2; possibly TRBD1 for D (6 bases). This CDR3 has 14 amino acids. From germline, CDR1 is MNHEY and CDR2 SMNVEV (reference sequence). Trimming removed 11 bases at V and 4 bases at J, with 20 bases between. In DNA form, the CDR3 reads TGTGCCTCTTGGGACATCCAAAGGGGCTATGGCTACACCTTC. It codes for CASWDIQRGYGYTF.

This clone was observed once. The V call is TRBV2, the J call TRBJ1-1, with D uncertain. This CDR3 contains 13 residues. Germline CDR1 SNHLY, CDR2 FYNNEI. V lost 9 bases to trimming and J lost 1 base, with 12 bases between them. The CDR3 reads CARVGVGNTEAFF. The CDR3 nucleotides are TGTGCCAGGGTGGGTGTGGGGAACACTGAAGCTTTCTTT. The full variable domain, with the rest looked up from reference TRBV2 and TRBJ1-1, is EPEVTQTPSHQVTQMGQEVILRCVPISNHLYFYWYRQILGQKVEFLVSFYNNEISEKSEIFDDQFSVERPDGSNFTLKIRSTKLEDSAMYFCARVGVGNTEAFFGQGTRLTVV.

The chain combines TRBV5-6 with TRBJ2-5; 7 bases align to TRBD1. V gave up 3 bases and J gave up 4 bases; unmatched junction bases: 3. Germline CDR1 and CDR2: SGHDT and YYEEEE. This CDR3 has 13 residues. CDR3 residues: CASSSNRGETQYF. The CDR3 region has the DNA TGTGCCAGCAGCTCAAACAGGGGAGAGACCCAGTACTTC.

This chain links TRBV5-1 with TRBJ1-2; TRBD1 is a possible D gene (5 bases). The V end was cut by 0 bases, the J end by 4 bases, with 13 bases between. The CDR3 is 15 amino acids. Germline CDR1 SGHRS, CDR2 YFSETQ. CDR3: CASSLVMMGGYGYTF. CDR3 in DNA: TGCGCCAGCAGCTTGGTTATGATGGGGGGCTATGGCTACACCTTC.

In this sample, this clone turned up once. The chain employs TRBV27 and TRBJ1-1; perhaps TRBD1 as D (5 bases). V shed 4 bases and J shed 2 bases, with 14 bases lying between them. Germline CDR1 and CDR2: MNHEY and SMNVEV (reference sequence). CDR3 length: 15 residues. The CDR3 DNA sequence: TGTGCCAGCAGTTCTAAATCTGGGGCAAACACTGAAGCTTTCTTT. Translated: CASSSKSGANTEAFF.

The genes are TRBV27 and TRBJ2-1; 11 nucleotides match TRBD1. Trimming removed 5 bases from V and 7 bases from J; junction bases left unmatched: 13. Germline loops: CDR1 MNHEY, CDR2 SMNVEV (reference sequence). The CDR3 loop spans 17 amino acids. For the CDR3, the DNA is TGTGCCAGCAGTCCCACCTTGGGGACAGGGGGAAGGAATGAGCAGTTCTTC. Translated: CASSPTLGTGGRNEQFF.

This clone was recorded once. This chain joins TRBV5-1 and TRBJ1-3; 7 bases fit TRBD1. CDR3 length: 14 amino acids. Germline loops: CDR1 SGHRS, CDR2 YFSETQ. V lost 5 bases and J lost 4; bases outside the gene matches: 6. CDR3 coding DNA: TGCGCCAGCAGAGTAACAGGGGACGGAAACACCATATATTTT. It is translated as CASRVTGDGNTIYF.

V usage is TRBV30 and J usage is TRBJ2-2; 8 bases agree with TRBD2. The germline V gene encodes CDR1 GTSNPN and CDR2 SVGIG (reference sequence). The junction had 2 bases not matched to a gene; V was cut back by 3 bases and J by 2 bases. This CDR3 comprises 14 residues. DNA for the CDR3: TGTGCCTGGAGGACTAGCGTTAACACCGGGGAGCTGTTTTTT. This encodes CAWRTSVNTGELFF.

This chain uses TRBV7-9 with TRBJ2-3; D is uncertain. V was cut by 5 bases and J by 5 bases, with 11 bases left in between. The CDR3 loop spans 13 amino acids. Germline CDR1 and CDR2: SEHNR and FQNEAQ (reference sequence). The CDR3 DNA is TGTGCCAGCAGCCGCGGAGAGGTAGATACGCAGTATTTT. Its protein product is CASSRGEVDTQYF.

The gene calls are TRBV5-6 and TRBJ2-2; a weak D match, TRBD2 (6 bases). Germline V gives CDR1 SGHDT, CDR2 YYEEEE. Between the trimmed V and J ends, which lost 1 base and 0 bases, there was a span of 16 bases. This CDR3 has 18 residues. The CDR3 sequence: CASSLSMGLLPNTGELFF. In DNA form, the CDR3 reads TGTGCCAGCAGCTTGTCCATGGGACTCCTTCCGAACACCGGGGAGCTGTTTTTT.

A few counts support this clone. The J gene is TRBJ2-5, the V gene TRBV11-2; tentative D call: TRBD1 (5 bases). CDR3 length: 16 amino acids. The germline CDR1 and CDR2 sequences are SGHAT and FQNNGV. The V end was cut by 0 bases, the J end by 7 bases, with 18 bases between. CDR3 coding DNA: TGTGCCAGCAGCTTAGAATTGGGGCTCTCCCTGGGGACCCAGTACTTC. Its protein is CASSLELGLSLGTQYF.

The chain employs TRBV9 and TRBJ2-7; TRBD2 agrees at 11 bases. CDR1 and CDR2 from the germline V gene are SGDLS and YYNGEE. Trimming took 2 bases from V and 6 from J; bases not matched to a gene: 16. The CDR3 is 18 amino acids. The CDR3 DNA reads as TGTGCCAGCAGCGTCGGCCGCTTAGCGGGAGGGCTGGGGGGCGAGCAGTACTTC. Protein product: CASSVGRLAGGLGGEQYF.